This T cell receptor beta chain was obtained from a study of metastatic and nonmetastatic thyroid tumors. Across the whole study: Comparison of repertoires was carried out across blood and tumor or nodule tissue from malignant and benign thyroid patients.

Whole-study findings and limits: Reports indicated that malignant thyroid tumors showed significantly higher TCR beta diversity than benign nodules did, in blood and tumor.

How the authors handled the data: The study took CDR3 differences across clinicopathological groups and made a distant-metastasis classifier for papillary thyroid cancer from them. From the PCR reads, TCRdb re-called clones with MiXCR. The V and J calls were not made by the authors but by TCRdb's processing. The table shows 20,000 to 25,000 clones, with roughly 24% occurring only once. Patients had received no treatment of any kind before thyroid surgery. This clone is termed medium-sized. What it binds is unknown. The CDR3 consists of 15 residues. With 2 bases clipped from V and 0 bases from J, the junction kept 0 bases outside the gene matches. The germline CDR1 and CDR2 sequences are MNHEY and SVGAGI.

The gene calls are TRBV6-5 and TRBJ2-7; the match to TRBD1 covers 11 bases. The TCR was taken from a female donor with papillary thyroid cancer or a benign thyroid nodule (not recorded which). Some clones in this sample may be carry-over from other donors' samples. The sequencing sample was made of tumor tissue. CDR3 coding DNA: TGTGCCAGCAGTTACGGACAGGGGGCCTCCTACGAGCAGTACTTC. Protein: CASSYGQGASYEQYF.